This T cell receptor beta chain was identified during a study of regulatory T cells in long-lasting Graves disease. In its sample, this clonotype was seen many times. Investigators prepared the TCR beta libraries by applying iRepertoire HTBI primers and Arm-PCR of CDR3 regions. TCRdb reprocessed the multiplex PCR reads via MiXCR and lists one record per CDR3 protein. The table lists about 220,000 distinct CDR3 sequences, 15% to 20% of them singletons. The time point denotes: newly diagnosed GD, antithyroid drugs for less than 3 months. From PBMCs, RNA was extracted and then used to make the TCR library. Trimming cost V 5 bases and J 4 bases; bases outside gene matches: 5. This CDR3 is built from 15 residues. Germline V gives CDR1 SGHKS, CDR2 YYEKEE (reference sequence). This sample was also put to use in a study of T cells in Graves' hyperthyroidism and ophthalmopathy. That report notes: The study left out patients who had uncontrolled infection, other autoimmune disease, pregnancy or lactation.

The source is a woman in her twenties or thirties with Graves disease. The source material was peripheral blood mononuclear cells (PBMCs), sampled at new diagnosis, from a patient treated with antithyroid drugs. The chain combines TRBV5-5 with TRBJ2-2; 10 bases match TRBD1. Here the CDR3 DNA reads TGTGCCAGCAGAAGGACAGGGGGTGTCACCGGGGAGCTGTTTTTT. This codes for CASRRTGGVTGELFF.